These 20 T cell receptor beta chains share one sample of origin, sequenced in a study of blood T cell repertoires in COVID-19. Sequencing used immunoSEQ multiplex PCR; TCRdb keeps in-frame clones, though not all of them. Here the sample spans roughly 100,000 clones, roughly 82% being singletons. Sequences were obtained from peripheral blood. The origin of the receptors is a man at least 80 years old with acute or convalescent COVID-19.

The chain is built from TRBV14 and TRBJ1-1; TRBD1 agrees at 7 bases. The V gene end was trimmed by 3 bases and the J gene end by 4 bases; junction bases not matched to a gene: 8. Per germline, CDR1 SGHDN and CDR2 FVKESK. The CDR3 is 15 residues long. The CDR3 bases are TGTGCCAGCAGCCATACGACAGGGTTTGGCACTGAAGCTTTCTTT. It encodes CASSHTTGFGTEAFF. Drawing the rest from reference TRBV14 and TRBJ1-1, the complete variable domain is EAGVTQFPSHSVIEKGQTVTLRCDPISGHDNLYWYRRVMGKEIKFLLHFVKESKQDESGMPNNRFLAERTGGTYSTLKVQPAELEDSGVYFCASSHTTGFGTEAFFGQGTRLTVV.

The chain uses TRBV7-8 and TRBJ1-1; no definite D call. Deletions cut 4 bases from V and 0 bases from J, with 15 bases between. Germline CDR1 reads SGHVS; CDR2 reads FQNEAQ. CDR3 size: 16 residues. The DNA of the CDR3 is TGTGCCAGCAGCTCCCGGGAGCCACTCGTGAACACTGAAGCTTTCTTT. Amino acid sequence: CASSSREPLVNTEAFF.

The chain combines TRBV18 with TRBJ2-5, with unresolved D. Germline assignment: CDR1 KGHSH and CDR2 LQKENI. V was pared by 4 bases and J by 5 bases, with 8 bases between. The CDR3 is made up of 12 amino acids. The CDR3 DNA sequence: TGTGCCAGCTCACGCTATTCTGAGACCCAGTACTTC. Protein product: CASSRYSETQYF.

The chain joins TRBV29-1 to TRBJ2-1; 7 bases are a match to TRBD2. This CDR3 region has 11 residues. V lost 5 bases and J lost 9; bases outside the gene matches: 4. Germline V lookup: CDR1 SQVTM, CDR2 ANQGSEA. The CDR3 DNA reads TGCAGCGTTCGATCGGGGGGTGAGCAGTTCTTC. Residues: CSVRSGGEQFF.

The chain has TRBV6-1 and TRBJ1-5; D gene ambiguous. Germline CDR1 MNHNS, CDR2 SASEGT. The CDR3 has 15 residues. V lost 0 bases and J lost 2, with 8 bases in between. The CDR3 bases are TGTGCCAGCAGTGAAGCAGGCGGGCGCAATCAGCCCCAGCATTTT. Protein product: CASSEAGGRNQPQHF.

The chain combines TRBV27 with TRBJ1-1; TRBD1 is a possible D gene (5 bases). The CDR3 has 14 residues. The V gene lost 5 bases and the J gene lost 1 base, with 11 bases spanning the gap. CDR1 is MNHEY and CDR2 is SMNVEV in the germline V gene (reference sequence). The CDR3 spells CASSPWGRNTEAFF. CDR3 sequence (DNA): TGTGCCAGCAGTCCGTGGGGCCGGAACACTGAAGCTTTCTTT.

The chain combines TRBV7-2 with TRBJ2-3; possible D gene TRBD2, 5 bases. The CDR3 covers 14 residues. Germline V gene data show CDR1 as SGHTA and CDR2 as FQGNSA. Deletions cut 1 base from V and 9 bases from J, with 14 bases between. The CDR3 DNA sequence: TGTGCCAGCAGCTTAGGGCTCCAAACGGGGACGCAGTATTTT. Translated, it gives CASSLGLQTGTQYF.

This clone was picked up many times. The chain joins TRBV30 to TRBJ1-6, with D possibly matching TRBD1 (5 bases). Trimming took off 5 bases at V and 8 bases at J, with 13 bases between the two ends. The CDR3 is 13 amino acids. CDR1 and CDR2 (germline): GTSNPN, SVGIG (reference sequence). As DNA, the CDR3 is TGTGCCTGGGGGCGGGGGGACTATTCACCCCTCCACTTT. Amino acid sequence: CAWGRGDYSPLHF.

The rearrangement uses TRBV5-4 and TRBJ1-6; possibly TRBD1 for D (5 bases). Germline V gene sequence: CDR1 SGHNT, CDR2 YYREEE (reference sequence). Deletions cut 0 bases from V and 6 bases from J, with 10 bases between. This CDR3 is 15 amino acids long. CDR3 DNA sequence: TGTGCCAGCAGCTTGGTGGGGCGATCTAATTCACCCCTCCACTTT. This encodes CASSLVGRSNSPLHF.

The chain is built from TRBV28 and TRBJ2-7, with TRBD2 matching 9 bases. The CDR3 consists of 17 residues. Germline trimming cut 6 bases from V and 2 bases from J; bases unmatched to any gene: 14. CDR1 MDHEN and CDR2 SYDVKM come from the germline V gene. The CDR3 protein is CASSSTDNSGGTYEQYF. The CDR3 DNA is TGTGCCAGCAGCTCTACCGATAATAGCGGGGGCACCTACGAGCAGTACTTC.

The chain has TRBV28 and TRBJ2-7, with a weak D call TRBD2 (7 bases). From germline, CDR1 is MDHEN and CDR2 SYDVKM. The V end was cut by 6 bases, the J end by 1 base, with 13 bases between. The CDR3 consists of 14 residues. CDR3 sequence: CASRGGTFSYEQYF. CDR3 nucleotide sequence: TGTGCCAGCAGGGGGGGGACATTTTCCTACGAGCAGTACTTC.

The chain is built from TRBV12-3 or TRBV12-4 and TRBJ2-1, with TRBD2 matching 7 bases. This CDR3 comprises 12 residues. The trim removed 7 bases at V and 4 bases at J, leaving 1 base unmatched. The CDR3 DNA reads as TGTGCCAGCACGGGACTATACAATGAGCAGTTCTTC. Its protein product is CASTGLYNEQFF.

The rearrangement uses TRBV6-5 and TRBJ1-1; TRBD1 is a possible D gene (6 bases). The CDR3 extends over 15 amino acids. CDR1 is MNHEY, CDR2 SVGAGI, per germline. V dropped 6 bases and J dropped 4 bases, with 18 bases sitting between them. CDR3 in DNA: TGTGCCAGCAGCCGTACACAGGGATATATCACTGAAGCTTTCTTT. Encoded protein: CASSRTQGYITEAFF.

This CDR3 is CATSSGLGEAFF. In nucleotides, the CDR3 is TGTGCCACCAGTTCAGGTCTGGGTGAAGCTTTCTTT. The chain carries TRBV24-1 and TRBJ1-1; D gene ambiguous. This CDR3 region has 12 residues. CDR1 and CDR2 (germline): KGHDR, SFDVKD. V was cut by 6 bases and J by 7 bases, with 11 bases left in between.

The J gene is TRBJ2-3, the V gene TRBV23-1; 8 bases fit TRBD1. TRBV23-1 falls under the ORF class, with uncertain function. This CDR3 region has 17 residues. With V trimmed by 3 bases and J by 5 bases, 13 bases remained unmatched. CDR3 residues: CASSHPEISGQVDTQYF. The CDR3 bases are TGCGCCAGCAGTCATCCTGAAATTTCGGGACAGGTAGATACGCAGTATTTT.

This clone was seen a single time. Here the CDR3 reads CASSLDSSSQPQHF. As DNA, the CDR3 is TGTGCCAGCAGCTTGGACAGTTCCTCTCAGCCCCAGCATTTT. The chain uses TRBV7-2 and TRBJ1-5; D may be TRBD1 (6 bases). Trimming shortened V by 3 bases and J by 6 bases, and 12 bases separated the two germline ends. Germline V gene sequence: CDR1 SGHTA, CDR2 FQGNSA. This CDR3 region has 14 residues. Full variable domain (remainder filled in from reference TRBV7-2 and TRBJ1-5): GAGVSQSPSNKVTEKGKDVELRCDPISGHTALYWYRQSLGQGLEFLIYFQGNSAPDKSGLPSDRFSAERTGGSVSTLTIQRTQQEDSAVYLCASSLDSSSQPQHFGDGTRLSIL.

This clone was counted a single time. This chain joins TRBV18 and TRBJ2-1, with unresolved D. Germline V gene sequence: CDR1 KGHSH, CDR2 LQKENI. The germline V and J ends were trimmed by 1 base and 7 bases, with 11 bases remaining between them. The CDR3 contains 14 residues. The CDR3 loop reads CASSPRAADNEQFF. DNA of the CDR3: TGTGCCAGCTCACCACGGGCAGCTGATAATGAGCAGTTCTTC.

This sequence joins TRBV6-5 and TRBJ1-6, with TRBD1 as a possible D gene (6 bases). Germline V lookup: CDR1 MNHEY, CDR2 SVGAGI. The CDR3 has 15 residues. Trimming removed 6 bases from V and 4 bases from J, with 13 bases in between. CDR3 sequence reads: CASRGGATYNSPLHF. The CDR3 coding sequence is TGTGCCAGCAGGGGGGGGGCTACATATAATTCACCCCTCCACTTT.

The chain has TRBV7-2 and TRBJ2-2, with 8 bases aligning to TRBD1. This CDR3 spans 17 amino acids. V was clipped by 0 bases and J by 2 bases; unmatched bases: 5. Germline V gene data show CDR1 as SGHTA and CDR2 as FQGNSA. The chain's CDR3 is CASSLAFGQGNTGELFF. CDR3 coding DNA: TGTGCCAGCAGCTTAGCCTTCGGACAGGGCAACACCGGGGAGCTGTTTTTT.

The rearrangement links TRBV7-8 to TRBJ2-6, with D tentatively TRBD1 (5 bases). Trimming pared 5 bases from V and 1 base from J, leaving 6 bases between. Germline assignment: CDR1 SGHVS and CDR2 FQNEAQ. The length of the CDR3 is 14 residues. The CDR3 coding sequence is TGTGCCAGCAGCACAGGTTCTGGGGCCAACGTCCTGACTTTC. Its translation is CASSTGSGANVLTF.